The clone carrying this TCR beta chain was found many times. The target antigen is unknown. This specimen comes from a study of Graves' ophthalmopathy and Graves' hyperthyroidism. CDR3 length equals 12 residues. V lost 5 bases to trimming and J lost 10 bases, with 9 bases between them. From RNA, the CDR3 regions of TCR beta chains were amplified and sequenced. First-round RT-PCR used HTBI primers; second-round multiplex PCR followed. TCRdb redid the calling of the multiplex PCR reads with MiXCR, one entry per CDR3 protein. The sample holds about 400,000 distinct CDR3 sequences, approximately 20% seen once. Study-level results: Clonotypes were expanded in thyroid at above 0.001 frequency, and most also appeared in blood.

What was sequenced was peripheral blood. This TCR was sampled from a woman between 18 and 29 years old with Graves' ophthalmopathy. V usage is TRBV12-3 or TRBV12-4 and J usage is TRBJ1-6; D uncertain. CDR3: CASSPGNSPLHF. The CDR3 DNA follows: TGTGCCAGCAGTCCAGGAAACTCACCCCTCCACTTT.